Listed here are 16 T cell receptor beta chains from one sample, sequenced in a study of cytotoxic CD8 clonotypes in ibrutinib-treated CLL. Libraries were prepared by immunoSEQ multiplex PCR; TCRdb keeps only in-frame clonotypes and omits some of them. This repertoire shows tens of thousands of clones, about nine tenths found once; its top ten account for approximately 3.1%. Sequences were derived from PBMCs, sampled after 12 months of ibrutinib treatment. These receptors came from a human donor with chronic lymphocytic leukemia.

The rearrangement uses TRBV25-1 and TRBJ1-5; D remains ambiguous. Trimming left V 0 bases short and J 0 bases short, with 3 bases between. This CDR3 comprises 14 residues. Germline V CDR1 and CDR2: MGHDK, SYGVNS. CDR3 DNA: TGTGCCAGCAGTGAATATAATAGCAATCAGCCCCAGCATTTT. Protein sequence: CASSEYNSNQPQHF.

V is TRBV14 and J is TRBJ2-1; D call uncertain. V gave up 4 bases and J gave up 10 bases, with 11 bases separating them. The CDR3 loop spans 12 amino acids. Per the germline V gene, CDR1 is SGHDN and CDR2 is FVKESK. The CDR3 sequence: CASSLDGREQFF. CDR3 sequence (DNA): TGTGCCAGCAGCCTAGACGGCAGAGAGCAGTTCTTC.

The chain is built from TRBV10-3 and TRBJ2-4, with 9 bases matching TRBD1. Germline assignment: CDR1 ENHRY and CDR2 SYGVKD. CDR3 length: 15 amino acids. V shed 4 bases, J shed 3 bases, and the junction held 4 bases outside the gene matches. CDR3 DNA sequence: TGTGCCATCAGTGGTACAGGGGGCGGCAAAAACATTCAGTACTTC. This sequence encodes CAISGTGGGKNIQYF.

This chain links TRBV7-9 with TRBJ1-3, with 7 bases fitting TRBD1. With V trimmed by 4 bases and J by 1 base, 16 bases remained unmatched. Looked up from germline, CDR1 is SEHNR and CDR2 is FQNEAQ (reference sequence). The CDR3 has 19 residues. CDR3 residues: CASSSSVIQGQDSGNTIYF. The DNA for the CDR3 is TGTGCCAGCAGCTCCTCCGTAATACAGGGGCAGGATTCTGGAAACACCATATATTTT.

This clone has only one observation. This sequence joins TRBV28 and TRBJ1-2; TRBD1 agrees at 11 bases. Trimming took 6 bases from V and 3 from J; bases not matched to a gene: 9. Germline V lookup: CDR1 MDHEN, CDR2 SYDVKM. CDR3 length: 16 residues. CDR3 sequence reads: CASSTTGQGADYGYTF. DNA for the CDR3: TGTGCCAGCAGCACTACAGGACAGGGGGCAGACTATGGCTACACCTTC.

The CDR3 sequence is CASSPLWQGQETQYF. Here the CDR3 DNA reads TGTGCCAGCTCACCACTTTGGCAGGGCCAAGAGACCCAGTACTTC. The rearrangement uses TRBV18 and TRBJ2-5, with D perhaps TRBD1 (5 bases). This CDR3 has 15 residues. Germline V CDR1 and CDR2: KGHSH, LQKENI. The V end was cut by 1 base, the J end by 1 base, with 10 bases between.

J is TRBJ1-5 and V is TRBV19; D remains unclear. V lost 3 bases and J 4 bases, leaving 13 bases between the germline ends. Per the germline V gene, CDR1 is LNHDA and CDR2 is SQIVND (reference sequence). The CDR3 has 15 amino acids. The CDR3, as DNA: TGTGCCAGTAGTATTTTCCCCAGCGAGAATCAGCCCCAGCATTTT. Protein: CASSIFPSENQPQHF.

The rearrangement links TRBV11-2 to TRBJ2-3; weak D call: TRBD1 (7 bases). Germline V gene sequence: CDR1 SGHAT, CDR2 FQNNGV. The CDR3 is 15 amino acids. V lost 3 bases and J 0 bases, leaving 10 bases between the germline ends. For the CDR3, the DNA is TGTGCCAGCAGCTTTTCAGGGGGGAGCACAGATACGCAGTATTTT. This sequence encodes CASSFSGGSTDTQYF.

The genes are TRBV19 and TRBJ1-1, with D possibly being TRBD1 (6 bases). This CDR3 spans 14 amino acids. Germline loops: CDR1 LNHDA, CDR2 SQIVND (reference sequence). The germline V and J ends were trimmed by 6 bases and 7 bases, with 18 bases remaining between them. The CDR3 nucleotides are TGTGCCAGTAGGCCTAACAGGGATAGAAGTGAAGCTTTCTTT. Its protein is CASRPNRDRSEAFF. Supplemented by reference TRBV19 and TRBJ1-1, the full variable domain reads DGGITQSPKYLFRKEGQNVTLSCEQNLNHDAMYWYRQDPGQGLRLIYYSQIVNDFQKGDIAEGYSVSREKKESFPLTVTSAQKNPTAFYLCASRPNRDRSEAFFGQGTRLTVV.

J is TRBJ2-6 and V is TRBV7-8; maybe TRBD2 (5 bases). Germline CDR1 is SGHVS and CDR2 is FQNEAQ. V lost 5 bases, J lost 0 bases, and 11 bases lay in between. This CDR3 has 16 residues. The CDR3 region has the DNA TGTGCCAGCAGCCTTGCCGGGATCTCTGGGGCCAACGTCCTGACTTTC. The encoded protein is CASSLAGISGANVLTF.

This clone has more than one count but fewer than ten. This chain links TRBV19 with TRBJ1-5; D may be TRBD1 (6 bases). Germline CDR1 reads LNHDA; CDR2 reads SQIVND (reference sequence). This CDR3 has 15 amino acids. The germline V and J ends were trimmed by 6 bases and 8 bases, with 20 bases remaining between them. CDR3 DNA: TGTGCCAGTAGGGTCGATGGGGGGGCGCGTAAGCCCCAGCATTTT. Its translation: CASRVDGGARKPQHF.

The V call is TRBV2, the J call TRBJ1-1; 10 nucleotides align to TRBD1. The CDR3 loop spans 14 amino acids. V lost 6 bases and J lost 5; bases outside the gene matches: 6. CDR1 SNHLY and CDR2 FYNNEI come from the germline V gene. DNA of the CDR3: TGTGCCAGCAGCCCCAGGGACAGGGGTACTGAAGCTTTCTTT. This encodes CASSPRDRGTEAFF.

The gene calls are TRBV5-5 and TRBJ1-1, with D uncertain. Germline V lookup: CDR1 SGHKS, CDR2 YYEKEE (reference sequence). This CDR3 is built from 13 residues. V was cut by 0 bases and J by 6 bases, with 9 bases left in between. CDR3 nucleotides: TGTGCCAGCAGCTTGGTTTGGGCGGCTGAAGCTTTCTTT. Translating gives CASSLVWAAEAFF.

The chain combines TRBV29-1 with TRBJ2-7; D is unclear. The V gene lost 7 bases and the J gene lost 7 bases, with 20 bases spanning the gap. The CDR3 consists of 13 residues. Germline lookup yields CDR1 SQVTM and CDR2 ANQGSEA. This chain's CDR3 is CSAGQALSWEQYF. The CDR3, as DNA: TGCAGCGCTGGGCAGGCCTTATCATGGGAGCAGTACTTC.

The chain recombines TRBV28 with TRBJ2-7; 8 bases agree with TRBD1. Germline V gene sequence: CDR1 MDHEN, CDR2 SYDVKM. J was trimmed by 4 bases and V by 7 bases; bases with no gene match: 6. CDR3 length: 13 residues. The CDR3 coding sequence is TGTGCCAGCATTGGGGACAGGAGTTACGAGCAGTACTTC. Amino acids: CASIGDRSYEQYF.

The chain has TRBV7-6 and TRBJ2-5; 9 bases align to TRBD1. Germline V lookup: CDR1 SGHVS, CDR2 FNYEAQ. The CDR3 runs to 15 residues. V was pared by 5 bases and J by 5 bases, with 9 bases of the junction left unmatched. CDR3 protein: CASSRDRVWGETQYF. CDR3 in DNA: TGTGCCAGCAGCCGGGACAGGGTTTGGGGGGAGACCCAGTACTTC.